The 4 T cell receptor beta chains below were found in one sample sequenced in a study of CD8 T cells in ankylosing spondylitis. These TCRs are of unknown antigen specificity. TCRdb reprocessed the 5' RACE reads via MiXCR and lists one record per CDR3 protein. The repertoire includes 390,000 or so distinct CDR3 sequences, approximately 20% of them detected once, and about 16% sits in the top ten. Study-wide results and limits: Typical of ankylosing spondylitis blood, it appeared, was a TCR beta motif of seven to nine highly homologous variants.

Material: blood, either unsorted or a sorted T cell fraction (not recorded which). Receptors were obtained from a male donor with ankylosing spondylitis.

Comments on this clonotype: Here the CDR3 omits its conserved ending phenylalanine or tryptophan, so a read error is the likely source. The CDR3 nucleotides are TGTGCCAGCCGGGACAGGGGGAATTTACTAGGAGAGGAGCAGTACTAC. Protein product: CASRDRGNLLGEEQYY. The V call is TRBV6-1, the J call TRBJ2-7; 11 bases map to TRBD1. The germline V gene has CDR1 MNHNS and CDR2 SASEGT. The CDR3 length is 16 residues. The junction had 16 bases not matched to a gene; V was cut back by 8 bases and J by 7 bases.

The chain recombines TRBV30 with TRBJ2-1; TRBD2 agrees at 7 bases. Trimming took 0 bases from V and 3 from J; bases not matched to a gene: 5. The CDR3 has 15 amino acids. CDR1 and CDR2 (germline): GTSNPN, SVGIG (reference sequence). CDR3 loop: CAWSVRGGSYNEQFF. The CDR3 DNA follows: TGTGCCTGGAGTGTACGGGGCGGGAGCTACAATGAGCAGTTCTTC.

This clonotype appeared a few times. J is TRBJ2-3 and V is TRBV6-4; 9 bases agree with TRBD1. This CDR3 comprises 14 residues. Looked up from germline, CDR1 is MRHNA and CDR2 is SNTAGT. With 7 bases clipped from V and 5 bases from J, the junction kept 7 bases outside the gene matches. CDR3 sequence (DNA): TGTGCCAGCACCGGACAGGGGCAAAAAGATACGCAGTATTTT. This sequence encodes CASTGQGQKDTQYF.

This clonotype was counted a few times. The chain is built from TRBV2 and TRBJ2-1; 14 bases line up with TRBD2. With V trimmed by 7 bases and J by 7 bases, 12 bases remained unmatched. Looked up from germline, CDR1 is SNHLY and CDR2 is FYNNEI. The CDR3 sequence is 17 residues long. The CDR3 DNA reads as TGTGCCAGCAATATAGGACTAGCGGGAGGCCATTTAAATGAGCAGTTCTTC. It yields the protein CASNIGLAGGHLNEQFF.